The TCR beta chain described here comes from a study of blood T cell repertoires in COVID-19. As processed by the authors: Reference gene primer amplification gave nucleated cell count estimates. TCRdb's copy holds only in-frame clones and misses some; the assay was immunoSEQ multiplex PCR. The DNA was the basis for D and trimming; V, J and clone size are from that table. The table shows roughly 310,000 clones, with around nine tenths occurring only once. J was trimmed by 3 bases and V by 8 bases; bases with no gene match: 17. Germline loops: CDR1 MDHEN, CDR2 SYDVKM. This CDR3 spans 17 amino acids. The specimen sequenced was peripheral blood. The origin of this receptor is a woman aged 50 to 60 with active or convalescent COVID-19. The rearrangement joins TRBV28 to TRBJ2-7; TRBD1 aligns across 9 bases. The CDR3 nucleotides are TGTGCCAGCTATCGTAGAACCGGGACAGGGTTCCTCTACGAGCAGTACTTC. It is translated as CASYRRTGTGFLYEQYF.